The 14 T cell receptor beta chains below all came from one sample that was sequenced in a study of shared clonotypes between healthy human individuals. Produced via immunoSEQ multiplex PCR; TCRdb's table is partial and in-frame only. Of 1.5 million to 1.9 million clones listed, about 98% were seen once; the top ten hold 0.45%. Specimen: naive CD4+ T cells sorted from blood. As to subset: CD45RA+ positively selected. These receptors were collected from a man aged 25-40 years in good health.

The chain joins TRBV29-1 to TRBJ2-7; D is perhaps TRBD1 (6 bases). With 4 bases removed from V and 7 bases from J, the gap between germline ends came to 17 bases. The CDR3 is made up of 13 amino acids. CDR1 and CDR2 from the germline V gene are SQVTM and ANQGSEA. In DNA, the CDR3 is TGCAGCGTTGGGCTGAACAGGGCTGGTGAGCAGTACTTC. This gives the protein CSVGLNRAGEQYF.

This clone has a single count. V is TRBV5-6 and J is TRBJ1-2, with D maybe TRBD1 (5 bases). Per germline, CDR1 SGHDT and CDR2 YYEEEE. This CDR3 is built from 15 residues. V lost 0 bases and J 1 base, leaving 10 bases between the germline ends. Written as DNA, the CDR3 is TGTGCCAGCAGCTTGGAGCACAGGAGTAACTATGGCTACACCTTC. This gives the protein CASSLEHRSNYGYTF. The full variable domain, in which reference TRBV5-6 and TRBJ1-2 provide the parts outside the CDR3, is DAGVTQSPTHLIKTRGQQVTLRCSPKSGHDTVSWYQQALGQGPQFIFQYYEEEERQRGNFPDRFSGHQFPNYSSELNVNALLLGDSALYLCASSLEHRSNYGYTFGSGTRLTVV.

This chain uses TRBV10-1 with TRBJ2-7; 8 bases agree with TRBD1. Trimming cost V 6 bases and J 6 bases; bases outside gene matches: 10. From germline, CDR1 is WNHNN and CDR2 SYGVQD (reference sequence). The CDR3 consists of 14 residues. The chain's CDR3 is CASSAGQGAFEQYF. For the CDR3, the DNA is TGCGCCAGCAGCGCGGGGCAGGGGGCCTTCGAGCAGTACTTC.

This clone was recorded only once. This CDR3 reads CSVEVVPGTGSYNEQFF. In DNA form, the CDR3 reads TGCAGCGTTGAAGTGGTTCCCGGGACAGGGTCCTACAATGAGCAGTTCTTC. The chain carries TRBV29-1 and TRBJ2-1; 9 bases are shared with TRBD1. With V trimmed by 1 base and J by 1 base, 8 bases remained unmatched. This CDR3 is built from 17 residues. Looked up from germline, CDR1 is SQVTM and CDR2 is ANQGSEA.

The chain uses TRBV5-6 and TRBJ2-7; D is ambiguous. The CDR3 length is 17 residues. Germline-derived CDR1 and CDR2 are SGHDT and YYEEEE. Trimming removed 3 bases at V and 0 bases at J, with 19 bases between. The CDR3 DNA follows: TGTGCCAGCAGCTCAAGAATAGGTTGGAGCAGCTCCTACGAGCAGTACTTC. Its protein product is CASSSRIGWSSSYEQYF.

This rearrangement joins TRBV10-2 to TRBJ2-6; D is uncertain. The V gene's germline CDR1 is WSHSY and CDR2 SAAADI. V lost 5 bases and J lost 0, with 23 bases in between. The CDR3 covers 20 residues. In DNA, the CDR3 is TGCGCCAGCAGTAATTACCCACCCAGACTTTGGGCCTCTGGGGCCAACGTCCTGACTTTC. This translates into CASSNYPPRLWASGANVLTF.

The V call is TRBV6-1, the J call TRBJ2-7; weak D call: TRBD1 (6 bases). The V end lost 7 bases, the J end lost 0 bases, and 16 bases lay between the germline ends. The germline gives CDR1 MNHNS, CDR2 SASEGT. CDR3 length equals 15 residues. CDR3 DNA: TGTGCCAGCACCAACAGAGACAGGAGCTCCTACGAGCAGTACTTC. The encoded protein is CASTNRDRSSYEQYF.

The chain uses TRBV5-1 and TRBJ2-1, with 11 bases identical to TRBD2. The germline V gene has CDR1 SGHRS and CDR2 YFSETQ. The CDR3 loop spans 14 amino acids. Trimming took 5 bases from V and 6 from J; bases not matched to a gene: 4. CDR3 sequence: CASRLAGASNEQFF. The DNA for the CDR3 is TGCGCCAGCAGACTAGCGGGAGCGTCCAATGAGCAGTTCTTC.

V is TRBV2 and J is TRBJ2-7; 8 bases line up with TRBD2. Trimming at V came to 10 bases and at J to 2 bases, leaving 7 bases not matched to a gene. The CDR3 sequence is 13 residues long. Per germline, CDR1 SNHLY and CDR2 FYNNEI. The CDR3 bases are TGTGCCACCACACTAGCGGAGGCCTACGAGCAGTACTTC. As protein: CATTLAEAYEQYF. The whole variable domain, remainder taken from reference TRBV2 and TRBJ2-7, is EPEVTQTPSHQVTQMGQEVILRCVPISNHLYFYWYRQILGQKVEFLVSFYNNEISEKSEIFDDQFSVERPDGSNFTLKIRSTKLEDSAMYFCATTLAEAYEQYFGPGTRLTVT.

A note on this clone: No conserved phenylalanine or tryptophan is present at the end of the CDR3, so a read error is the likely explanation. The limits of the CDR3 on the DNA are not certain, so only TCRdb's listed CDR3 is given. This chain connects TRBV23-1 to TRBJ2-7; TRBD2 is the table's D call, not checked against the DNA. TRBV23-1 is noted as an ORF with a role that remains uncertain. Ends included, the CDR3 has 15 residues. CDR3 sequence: CASSHLTGLAGGEDL.

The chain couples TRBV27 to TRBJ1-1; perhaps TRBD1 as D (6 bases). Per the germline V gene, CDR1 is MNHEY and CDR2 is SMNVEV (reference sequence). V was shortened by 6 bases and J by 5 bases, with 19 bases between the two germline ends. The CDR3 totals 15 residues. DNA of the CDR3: TGTGCCAGCAGCGGTCATGGGGGGCGGGATACTGAAGCTTTCTTT. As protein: CASSGHGGRDTEAFF.

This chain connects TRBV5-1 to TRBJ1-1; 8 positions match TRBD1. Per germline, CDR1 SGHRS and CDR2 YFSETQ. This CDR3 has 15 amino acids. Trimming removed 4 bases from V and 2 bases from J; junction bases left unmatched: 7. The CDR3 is CASSHPDRGNTEAFF. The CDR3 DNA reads TGCGCCAGCAGCCATCCAGACAGGGGTAACACTGAAGCTTTCTTT.

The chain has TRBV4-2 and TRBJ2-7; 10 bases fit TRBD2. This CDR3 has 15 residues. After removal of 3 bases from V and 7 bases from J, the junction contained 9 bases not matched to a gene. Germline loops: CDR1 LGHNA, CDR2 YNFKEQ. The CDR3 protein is CASSQEPLAGVEQYF. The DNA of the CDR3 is TGTGCCAGCAGCCAGGAGCCGCTAGCGGGAGTTGAGCAGTACTTC.

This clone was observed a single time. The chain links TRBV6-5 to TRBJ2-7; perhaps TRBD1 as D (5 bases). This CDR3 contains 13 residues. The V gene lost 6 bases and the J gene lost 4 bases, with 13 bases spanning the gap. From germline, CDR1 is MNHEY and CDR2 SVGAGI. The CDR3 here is CASRGQVTYEQYF. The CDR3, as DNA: TGTGCCAGCAGAGGACAAGTTACTTACGAGCAGTACTTC.